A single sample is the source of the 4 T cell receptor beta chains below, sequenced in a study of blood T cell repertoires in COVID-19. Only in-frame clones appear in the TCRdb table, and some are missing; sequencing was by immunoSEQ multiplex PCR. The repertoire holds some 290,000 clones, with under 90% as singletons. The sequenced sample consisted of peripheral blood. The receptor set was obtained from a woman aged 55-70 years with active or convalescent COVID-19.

The CDR3: CASSPTPGNQPQHF. The DNA for the CDR3 is TGTGCCAGTAGTCCAACACCAGGGAATCAGCCCCAGCATTTT. The V gene is TRBV19, the J gene TRBJ1-5; perhaps TRBD1 as D (5 bases). Germline-derived CDR1 and CDR2 are LNHDA and SQIVND (reference sequence). V was shortened by 5 bases and J by 4 bases, with 12 bases between the two germline ends. The length of the CDR3 is 14 residues.

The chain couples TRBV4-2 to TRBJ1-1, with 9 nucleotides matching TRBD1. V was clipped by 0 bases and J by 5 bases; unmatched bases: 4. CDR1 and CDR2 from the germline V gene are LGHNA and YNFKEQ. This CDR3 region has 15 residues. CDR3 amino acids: CASSQDTGGYTEAFF. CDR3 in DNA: TGTGCCAGCAGCCAAGATACAGGGGGCTATACTGAAGCTTTCTTT.

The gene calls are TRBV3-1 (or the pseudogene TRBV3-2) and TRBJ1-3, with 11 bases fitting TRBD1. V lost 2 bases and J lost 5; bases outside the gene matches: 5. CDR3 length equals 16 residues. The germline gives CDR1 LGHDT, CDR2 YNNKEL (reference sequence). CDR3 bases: TGTGCCAGCAGCCAACCCCGGGACAGGGGGAGAAACACCATATATTTT. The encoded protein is CASSQPRDRGRNTIYF.

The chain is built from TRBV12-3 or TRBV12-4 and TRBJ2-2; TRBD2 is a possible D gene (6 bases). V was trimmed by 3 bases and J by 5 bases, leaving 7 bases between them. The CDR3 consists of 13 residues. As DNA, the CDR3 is TGTGCCAGCAGTTTGACTAGTACCGGGGAGCTGTTTTTT. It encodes CASSLTSTGELFF.